One sample yielded the 16 T cell receptor beta chains listed below, sequenced in a study of T cells after posttransplantation cyclophosphamide. Profiling relied on immunoSEQ multiplex PCR, and the TCRdb table lists in-frame clones only, not all of them. Observed in the sample are around 28,000 clones, none of them singletons. The material sequenced was PBMCs. All receptors come from a woman aged 55-70 years in good health, CMV-negative, and a related stem cell transplant donor.

This clone has at least ten counts. This rearrangement joins TRBV5-1 to TRBJ1-2; no clear D. CDR3 length equals 12 residues. V lost 4 bases, J lost 4 bases, and 8 bases lay in between. The germline V gene encodes CDR1 SGHRS and CDR2 YFSETQ. CDR3 sequence (DNA): TGCGCCAGCAGCCTCGCCGGCTATGGCTACACCTTC. Amino acid sequence: CASSLAGYGYTF.

This clone was seen at least ten times. V gene TRBV9 combines with J gene TRBJ2-1; D unclear. The CDR3 runs to 13 residues. V lost 3 bases to trimming and J lost 5 bases, with 9 bases between them. Germline CDR1 SGDLS, CDR2 YYNGEE. The CDR3 DNA follows: TGTGCCAGCAGCGCTACTATGCACAATGAGCAGTTCTTC. Translated, it gives CASSATMHNEQFF.

There are many counts of this clone. The gene calls are TRBV29-1 and TRBJ1-1; D is possibly TRBD1 (5 bases). The germline V gene has CDR1 SQVTM and CDR2 ANQGSEA. V lost 5 bases and J 5 bases, leaving 9 bases between the germline ends. The CDR3 spans 11 residues. CDR3 in DNA: TGCAGCGTTTCCCAGGGAACTGAAGCTTTCTTT. This sequence encodes CSVSQGTEAFF.

This clone has at least ten counts. V is TRBV28 and J is TRBJ2-7, with 9 nucleotides matching TRBD1. The V segment lost 6 bases and the J segment 5 bases; nucleotides outside the gene matches: 8. The CDR3 spans 14 residues. Per the germline V gene, CDR1 is MDHEN and CDR2 is SYDVKM. In nucleotides, the CDR3 is TGTGCCAGCAGGGGACAGGGTGCATTCCACGAGCAGTACTTC. Its translation: CASRGQGAFHEQYF.

This clone was observed many times. The chain has TRBV5-4 and TRBJ2-2, with TRBD1 matching 7 bases. CDR3 length equals 15 residues. Looked up from germline, CDR1 is SGHNT and CDR2 is YYREEE (reference sequence). J was trimmed by 5 bases and V by 0 bases; bases with no gene match: 4. CDR3 protein: CASSLGQGHTGELFF. In nucleotides, the CDR3 is TGTGCCAGCAGCTTGGGACAGGGCCATACCGGGGAGCTGTTTTTT.

In this sample, this clone turned up a few times. The chain carries TRBV4-3 and TRBJ2-5, with a possible D match to TRBD2 (5 bases). CDR1 and CDR2 from the germline V gene are LGHNA and YSLEER. CDR3 length equals 16 residues. Trimming left V 0 bases short and J 3 bases short, with 14 bases between. The DNA of the CDR3 is TGCGCCAGCAGCCAAGATTTATCCCGGGGAAAAGAGACCCAGTACTTC. This codes for CASSQDLSRGKETQYF.

This clone was counted at least ten times. V is TRBV27 and J is TRBJ1-1; the D gene is possibly TRBD1 (6 bases). Germline V gene sequence: CDR1 MNHEY, CDR2 SMNVEV (reference sequence). The CDR3 totals 13 residues. V gave up 1 base and J gave up 10 bases, with 13 bases separating them. The CDR3: CASSLFSGGLAFF. The CDR3 DNA is TGTGCCAGCAGTTTATTTTCGGGGGGCCTAGCTTTCTTT.

This clone occurred many times. This chain joins TRBV18 and TRBJ2-2; D might be TRBD2 (6 bases). Germline CDR1 reads KGHSH; CDR2 reads LQKENI. V was clipped by 8 bases and J by 7 bases, with 14 bases between them. The CDR3 length is 13 residues. For the CDR3, the DNA is TGTGCCAGCCTCGGGGACTTGGTCGGGGAGCTGTTTTTT. It yields the protein CASLGDLVGELFF.

This clone was observed at least ten times. The chain carries TRBV7-9 and TRBJ2-3, with 10 bases matching TRBD2. V was pared by 5 bases and J by 3 bases, with 11 bases of the junction left unmatched. CDR1 and CDR2 (germline): SEHNR, FQNEAQ (reference sequence). The CDR3 consists of 17 residues. The CDR3 loop reads CASSPRSGTSATDTQYF. The CDR3, as DNA: TGTGCCAGCAGCCCCCGGTCCGGGACTAGCGCAACAGATACGCAGTATTTT.

This clone was picked up a small number of times. The J gene is TRBJ1-5, the V gene TRBV28; D is uncertain. The CDR3 is 16 amino acids. Germline lookup yields CDR1 MDHEN and CDR2 SYDVKM. The V end lost 3 bases, the J end lost 2 bases, and 14 bases lay between the germline ends. The CDR3, as DNA: TGTGCCAGCAGTTTCCGACGGGCGGGAGGCAATCAGCCCCAGCATTTT. It encodes CASSFRRAGGNQPQHF.

This clone was detected ten times or more. The V call is TRBV18, the J call TRBJ2-1; TRBD1 aligns across 9 bases. With 6 bases clipped from V and 1 base from J, the junction kept 4 bases outside the gene matches. The CDR3 is 15 amino acids. Germline values: CDR1 KGHSH, CDR2 LQKENI. The CDR3 protein is CASSPGTGSYNEQFF. CDR3 bases: TGTGCCAGCTCTCCCGGGACAGGGTCCTACAATGAGCAGTTCTTC.

This clone appeared a few times. The gene calls are TRBV5-5 and TRBJ2-5; 8 nucleotides align to TRBD2. With 1 base clipped from V and 0 bases from J, the junction kept 2 bases outside the gene matches. The germline gives CDR1 SGHKS, CDR2 YYEKEE (reference sequence). The CDR3 consists of 15 residues. DNA for the CDR3: TGTGCCAGCAGCTTGACGGGGGGGTACCAAGAGACCCAGTACTTC. This codes for CASSLTGGYQETQYF.

The CDR3 sequence is CSAGQGAADTQYF. For the CDR3, the DNA is TGCAGCGCAGGACAGGGGGCCGCAGATACGCAGTATTTT. The chain employs TRBV29-1 and TRBJ2-3; the match to TRBD1 covers 11 bases. The CDR3 contains 13 residues. With 7 bases clipped from V and 4 bases from J, the junction kept 4 bases outside the gene matches. Germline CDR1 SQVTM, CDR2 ANQGSEA.

The CDR3 is CSAPDRYEQYF. CDR3 coding DNA: TGCAGTGCCCCGGACAGATACGAGCAGTACTTC. The genes are TRBV20-1 and TRBJ2-7; D possibly corresponds to TRBD1 (6 bases). Germline V lookup: CDR1 DFQATT, CDR2 SNEGSKA (reference sequence). The CDR3 loop spans 11 amino acids. Trimming stripped 6 bases from V and 4 bases from J, with 10 bases between.

This clone showed up many times. The chain employs TRBV12-5 and TRBJ1-1, with D maybe TRBD1 (6 bases). Germline values: CDR1 LGHNT, CDR2 FRNRAP. The CDR3 consists of 17 residues. With 2 bases removed from V and 0 bases from J, the gap between germline ends came to 16 bases. CDR3 DNA sequence: TGTGCTAGTGGTTTGCTCTTAACCGGACAGATGAACACTGAAGCTTTCTTT. This codes for CASGLLLTGQMNTEAFF.

This clone was counted ten times or more. The genes are TRBV18 and TRBJ2-5; D unresolved. CDR1 is KGHSH and CDR2 is LQKENI in the germline V gene. With 3 bases removed from V and 1 base from J, the gap between germline ends came to 6 bases. This CDR3 is 13 amino acids long. The chain's CDR3 is CASSPSPQETQYF. CDR3 bases: TGTGCCAGCTCACCTTCTCCCCAAGAGACCCAGTACTTC.